The next 22 T cell receptor beta chains were all read from a single sample in a study of blood T cell repertoires in COVID-19. Clones were read by immunoSEQ multiplex PCR, and TCRdb kept only the in-frame ones, dropping some. In the table there are tens of thousands of clones, approximately 85% of which are singletons. Sequencing was done on a sample of peripheral blood. All receptors derive from a human donor in a cohort sampled during active COVID-19.

This clone was observed a single time. The V call is TRBV5-1, the J call TRBJ2-1; TRBD1 matches at 9 bases. Trimming cost V 3 bases and J 5 bases; bases outside gene matches: 3. The CDR3 is 14 amino acids. From germline, CDR1 is SGHRS and CDR2 YFSETQ. The CDR3 spells CASSSGQGDNEQFF. In DNA form, the CDR3 reads TGCGCCAGCAGCTCGGGACAGGGAGACAATGAGCAGTTCTTC.

This clone has only one observation. This chain's CDR3 is CASSPGQGEAFF. CDR3 DNA sequence: TGTGCCAGCAGTCCCGGACAGGGTGAAGCTTTCTTT. The chain couples TRBV12-3 or TRBV12-4 to TRBJ1-1, with 8 bases that match TRBD1. The CDR3 is 12 residues long. The trim removed 5 bases at V and 7 bases at J, leaving 3 bases unmatched.

This clone was observed a handful of times. The chain employs TRBV14 and TRBJ2-1; TRBD1 is a possible D gene (6 bases). The CDR3 has 15 amino acids. The germline CDR1 and CDR2 sequences are SGHDN and FVKESK. Deletions cut 1 base from V and 9 bases from J, with 16 bases between. The CDR3 loop is CASSQVTGFSSEQFF. The CDR3 DNA follows: TGTGCCAGCAGCCAAGTAACAGGGTTTAGCTCTGAGCAGTTCTTC.

The chain is built from TRBV5-1 and TRBJ2-5; 8 positions match TRBD1. The CDR3 is 14 residues long. Germline V CDR1 and CDR2: SGHRS, YFSETQ. The V segment lost 0 bases and the J segment 5 bases; nucleotides outside the gene matches: 3. The CDR3 spells CASSLAGGVETQYF. The CDR3, as DNA: TGCGCCAGCAGCTTGGCAGGGGGCGTCGAGACCCAGTACTTC.

V is TRBV3-1 (or the pseudogene TRBV3-2) and J is TRBJ1-3, with D unclear. The germline V gene encodes CDR1 LGHDT and CDR2 YNNKEL (reference sequence). This CDR3 spans 13 amino acids. V dropped 3 bases and J dropped 5 bases, with 8 bases sitting between them. In nucleotides, the CDR3 is TGTGCCAGCAGCCACGGGAGACGAAACACCATATATTTT. This encodes CASSHGRRNTIYF.

J is TRBJ1-5 and V is TRBV4-1; tentatively, D is TRBD1 (5 bases). This CDR3 spans 16 amino acids. With 4 bases removed from V and 9 bases from J, the gap between germline ends came to 22 bases. Germline CDR1 reads MGHRA; CDR2 reads YSYEKL. The CDR3 DNA reads TGCGCCAGCAGCCCTTTGGCAGGGCCCCCGGTGGGGCCCCAGCATTTT. Encoded protein: CASSPLAGPPVGPQHF.

This chain joins TRBV2 and TRBJ1-2; 10 bases agree with TRBD1. Germline assignment: CDR1 SNHLY and CDR2 FYNNEI. Losses at the gene ends were 6 bases for V and 5 bases for J; bases not matched to a gene: 3. CDR3 length equals 13 residues. The CDR3 DNA reads as TGTGCCAGCAGGCCGGGACAGGGGTATGGCTACACCTTC. This gives the protein CASRPGQGYGYTF.

This clone was observed once. V gene TRBV24-1 combines with J gene TRBJ1-1, with D maybe TRBD1 (6 bases). The V and J ends lost 7 bases and 9 bases respectively, with 17 bases between them. Germline lookup yields CDR1 KGHDR and CDR2 SFDVKD. The CDR3 totals 13 residues. CDR3 region: CATRKGGGEQAFF. CDR3 nucleotides: TGTGCCACCAGAAAAGGGGGAGGGGAGCAAGCTTTCTTT.

The chain uses TRBV3-1 (or the pseudogene TRBV3-2) and TRBJ2-3; a weak D match, TRBD1 (5 bases). Germline V gene lookup returns CDR1 LGHDT and CDR2 YNNKEL (reference sequence). CDR3 length equals 15 residues. V was trimmed by 4 bases and J by 4 bases, leaving 15 bases between them. CDR3 DNA: TGTGCCAGCAGCCTGCAGGGCATAGGGGCAGATACGCAGTATTTT. It specifies CASSLQGIGADTQYF.

CDR3 bases: TGTGCCAGCAGTGAACGACCGGCGGGCTTCACCGGGGAGCTGTTTTTT. It translates to CASSERPAGFTGELFF. The chain combines TRBV6-1 with TRBJ2-2, with a possible D match to TRBD2 (5 bases). This CDR3 region has 16 residues. Germline V gene data show CDR1 as MNHNS and CDR2 as SASEGT. Trimming cost V 2 bases and J 4 bases, with 14 bases left between them.

The CDR3 protein is CASSQDLDKGSPLHF. The CDR3 nucleotides read TGCGCCAGCAGCCAAGATCTGGACAAGGGTTCACCCCTCCACTTT. The chain links TRBV4-1 to TRBJ1-6; D is possibly TRBD1 (5 bases). With 0 bases removed from V and 9 bases from J, the gap between germline ends came to 12 bases. CDR1 MGHRA and CDR2 YSYEKL come from the germline V gene. The CDR3 covers 15 residues.

This chain joins TRBV5-1 and TRBJ1-1, with D perhaps matching TRBD1 (5 bases). Germline V gene data show CDR1 as SGHRS and CDR2 as YFSETQ. Trimming removed 1 base from V and 8 bases from J, with 15 bases in between. The CDR3 is 14 residues long. The CDR3 loop reads CASSLSGDGSEAFF. The CDR3 nucleotides read TGCGCCAGCAGCTTGTCGGGGGACGGATCAGAAGCTTTCTTT.

Points on this clone: The junction departs from germline at one end; a sequencing error may be responsible. The J gene is TRBJ2-5, the V gene TRBV7-9, with 7 bases aligning to TRBD2. CDR3 length: 15 residues. Germline CDR1 is SEHNR and CDR2 is FQNEAQ (reference sequence). The CDR3 here is CASSWHRDYQETQYF. CDR3 bases: TGTGCCAGCAGCTGGCACCGGGACTACCAGGAGACCCAGTACTTC. Full variable domain (outside the CDR3, taken from reference TRBV7-9 and TRBJ2-5): DTGVSQNPRHKITKRGQNVTFRCDPISEHNRLYWYRQTLGQGPEFLTYFQNEAQLEKSRLLSDRFSAERPKGSFSTLEIQRTEQGDSAMYLCASSWHRDYQETQYFGPGTRLLVL.

The chain employs TRBV7-3 and TRBJ2-5; TRBD1 agrees at 8 bases. Losses at the gene ends were 5 bases for V and 5 bases for J; bases not matched to a gene: 4. CDR1 and CDR2 from the germline V gene are SGHTA and FQGTGA. This CDR3 is built from 13 residues. CDR3 in amino acids: CASSPTGVETQYF. The CDR3 DNA follows: TGTGCCAGCAGCCCGACAGGGGTTGAGACCCAGTACTTC.

This rearrangement joins TRBV7-9 to TRBJ2-2; 8 bases map to TRBD1. The junction had 9 bases not matched to a gene; V was cut back by 6 bases and J by 0 bases. Looked up from germline, CDR1 is SEHNR and CDR2 is FQNEAQ (reference sequence). CDR3 length: 17 residues. CDR3 residues: CASRSGTGNPNTGELFF. CDR3 nucleotide sequence: TGTGCCAGCAGATCCGGGACAGGCAACCCGAACACCGGGGAGCTGTTTTTT.

The rearrangement joins TRBV18 to TRBJ1-2; D call uncertain. CDR1 is KGHSH, CDR2 LQKENI, per germline. This CDR3 comprises 14 residues. V lost 2 bases and J lost 1, with 8 bases in between. CDR3 in amino acids: CASSPREFNYGYTF. The CDR3 DNA reads TGTGCCAGCTCACCAAGGGAGTTTAACTATGGCTACACCTTC.

V usage is TRBV13 and J usage is TRBJ1-1; TRBD1 aligns across 7 bases. The germline CDR1 and CDR2 sequences are PRHDT and FYEKMQ (reference sequence). V lost 8 bases, J lost 0 bases, and 3 bases stayed unmatched. CDR3 length equals 13 residues. The CDR3 here is CASQGQLNTEAFF. In DNA form, the CDR3 reads TGTGCCAGCCAGGGACAGTTGAACACTGAAGCTTTCTTT.

In this sample, this clone turned up once. V usage is TRBV25-1 and J usage is TRBJ2-5; weak D call: TRBD2 (5 bases). CDR1 and CDR2 (germline): MGHDK, SYGVNS. Deletions cut 3 bases from V and 10 bases from J, with 15 bases between. The CDR3 is 13 residues long. The CDR3 is CASSEPGEMVQYF. The CDR3 region has the DNA TGTGCCAGCAGTGAGCCTGGGGAGATGGTCCAGTACTTC.

This chain joins TRBV12-3 or TRBV12-4 and TRBJ2-5; D not resolved. V lost 2 bases to trimming and J lost 9 bases, with 10 bases between them. This CDR3 comprises 12 residues. Written as DNA, the CDR3 is TGTGCCAGCAGTTTACGGCCACGGGCCCAGTACTTC. Translation: CASSLRPRAQYF.

V and J are TRBV19 and TRBJ2-5; TRBD1 might be the D (5 bases). Per germline, CDR1 LNHDA and CDR2 SQIVND (reference sequence). This CDR3 spans 14 amino acids. V lost 5 bases and J lost 4, with 14 bases in between. CDR3 region: CASSSQGVRETQYF. The CDR3, as DNA: TGTGCCAGTAGTTCCCAAGGGGTCCGAGAGACCCAGTACTTC.

CDR3 region: CATSTLAGGQETQYF. DNA of the CDR3: TGTGCCACCAGCACTTTAGCGGGGGGGCAGGAGACCCAGTACTTC. The chain couples TRBV15 to TRBJ2-5; TRBD2 matches at 11 bases. Per germline, CDR1 LNHNV and CDR2 YYDKDF (reference sequence). V lost 4 bases and J lost 5; bases outside the gene matches: 6. The CDR3 length is 15 residues.

This clone was seen many times. The chain carries TRBV9 and TRBJ1-2; 7 nucleotides match TRBD1. Looked up from germline, CDR1 is SGDLS and CDR2 is YYNGEE. V shed 4 bases, J shed 8 bases, and the junction held 14 bases outside the gene matches. The CDR3 length is 15 residues. CDR3 DNA sequence: TGTGCCAGCAGCCTTCGACAGGGTGCATGGGGGGGCTACACCTTC. Its protein product is CASSLRQGAWGGYTF.